This is a list of T cell receptor beta chains from one sample in a study of cytomegalovirus exposure and HLA in healthy donors. Repertoires were generated with immunoSEQ multiplex PCR, while TCRdb's copy carries only in-frame clones and drops some. The sample includes under 200,000 clones, approximately 84% seen only once; the top ten take 1.3%. The sequenced sample consisted of PBMCs. The receptors were sampled from a man in his forties or fifties in good health and CMV-seropositive. CDR3s include the opening cysteine and the closing phenylalanine or tryptophan. The D gene is left open where the match is weak. A clone size is listed for some rows: how often the clone was seen (once, few, many), or a class if it is expanded.

V gene	D gene	J gene	clone size	CDR3 protein	CDR3 DNA
TRBV28	.	TRBJ1-2	.	CASSSSGWRVFYGYTF	TGTGCCAGCAGTTCCTCAGGTTGGAGGGTTTTCTATGGCTACACCTTC
TRBV27	.	TRBJ1-2	.	CASSFYQGYGYTF	TGTGCCAGCAGTTTCTATCAGGGGTACGGCTACACCTTC
TRBV10-3	.	TRBJ1-1	.	CAISLGAENTEAFF	TGTGCCATCAGTTTGGGGGCCGAGAACACTGAAGCTTTCTTT
TRBV18	.	TRBJ1-1	few	CASSPLETLDRPEAFF	TGTGCCAGCTCACCCCTCGAAACTTTAGACAGACCTGAGGCTTTCTTT
TRBV30	.	TRBJ2-7	.	CAWSEKHEQYF	TGTGCCTGGAGCGAAAAGCACGAGCAGTACTTC
TRBV5-1	TRBD2	TRBJ2-5	.	CASSPGGSQETQYF	TGCGCCAGCAGCCCGGGGGGATCCCAAGAGACCCAGTACTTC
TRBV4-1	.	TRBJ2-3	.	CASSQDWRPGGDTQYF	TGCGCCAGCAGCCAAGATTGGAGGCCAGGAGGGGATACGCAGTATTTT
TRBV5-5	.	TRBJ2-3	.	CASRRGGVGDTQYF	TGTGCCAGCAGACGGGGCGGGGTTGGAGATACGCAGTATTTT
TRBV7-3	TRBD2	TRBJ2-1	once	CASSTSGSNEQFF	TGTGCCAGCTCCACTAGCGGGAGCAATGAGCAGTTCTTC
TRBV5-4	.	TRBJ1-2	.	CASSYSSGVWGYTF	TGTGCCAGCAGCTACTCCTCAGGGGTCTGGGGCTACACCTTC
TRBV18	.	TRBJ1-4	.	CASSPTAKEKLFF	TGTGCCAGCTCACCTACCGCTAAGGAAAAACTGTTTTTT